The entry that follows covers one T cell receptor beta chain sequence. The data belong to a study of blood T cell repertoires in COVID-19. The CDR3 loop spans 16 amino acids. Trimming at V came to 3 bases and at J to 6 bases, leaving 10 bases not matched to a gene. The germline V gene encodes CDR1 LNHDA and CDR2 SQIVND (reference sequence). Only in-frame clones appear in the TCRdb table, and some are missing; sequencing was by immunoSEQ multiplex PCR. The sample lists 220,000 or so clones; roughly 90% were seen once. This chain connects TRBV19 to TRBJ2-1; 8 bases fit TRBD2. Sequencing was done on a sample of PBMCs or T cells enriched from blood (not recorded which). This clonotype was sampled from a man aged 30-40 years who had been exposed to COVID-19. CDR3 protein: CASSIFSGGKRNEQFF. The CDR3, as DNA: TGTGCCAGTAGTATTTTCTCGGGGGGGAAACGCAATGAGCAGTTCTTC.